This entry lists 29 T cell receptor beta chains sequenced from one sample in a study of blood T cell repertoires in COVID-19. The repertoire was sequenced with immunoSEQ multiplex PCR; TCRdb's copy has only in-frame clones and lacks some. The table has about 68,000 clones, approximately 85% seen once; the top ten hold approximately 25%. The sequencing input was peripheral blood. These TCRs come from a middle-aged man with acute or convalescent COVID-19.

The chain couples TRBV5-1 to TRBJ2-3; D is possibly TRBD1 (5 bases). Trimming shortened V by 2 bases and J by 4 bases, and 17 bases separated the two germline ends. The CDR3 is 16 residues long. Germline V gene data show CDR1 as SGHRS and CDR2 as YFSETQ. CDR3 sequence: CASSFNRRSGSDTQYF. CDR3 bases: TGCGCCAGCAGCTTCAATCGGCGGTCAGGGTCAGATACGCAGTATTTT.

V and J are TRBV27 and TRBJ2-7; possible D gene TRBD1, 5 bases. CDR1 and CDR2 from the germline V gene are MNHEY and SMNVEV (reference sequence). The CDR3 is 14 amino acids. Trimming pared 2 bases from V and 7 bases from J, leaving 15 bases between. The CDR3, as DNA: TGTGCCAGCAGTTTAAGGGGATCGATGAGGGAGCAGTACTTC. It is translated as CASSLRGSMREQYF.

The rearrangement links TRBV6-2 or TRBV6-3 to TRBJ2-2; the D gene is possibly TRBD1 (6 bases). Germline CDR1 reads MNHEY; CDR2 reads SVGEGT. V was shortened by 3 bases and J by 6 bases, with 11 bases between the two germline ends. The CDR3 length is 14 residues. CDR3 loop: CASSYTTGSGELFF. The CDR3 coding sequence is TGTGCCAGCAGTTATACAACAGGGTCCGGGGAGCTGTTTTTT.

The chain recombines TRBV14 with TRBJ2-5; the D gene is possibly TRBD1 (6 bases). The ends were cut back, 9 bases at V and 0 bases at J, with 14 bases in the middle. Germline assignment: CDR1 SGHDN and CDR2 FVKESK. The CDR3 has 14 residues. Written as DNA, the CDR3 is TGTGCCAGTACCAGGGGTGGGGACCAAGAGACCCAGTACTTC. Amino acids: CASTRGGDQETQYF.

The chain joins TRBV24-1 to TRBJ1-5; D is possibly TRBD1 (5 bases). CDR1 KGHDR and CDR2 SFDVKD come from the germline V gene. This CDR3 is built from 13 residues. Trimming left V 5 bases short and J 7 bases short, with 11 bases between. In nucleotides, the CDR3 is TGTGCCACCAGTGCGGGGGTAGGACAGCCCCAGCATTTT. Its protein product is CATSAGVGQPQHF.

V usage is TRBV5-4 and J usage is TRBJ1-2; TRBD1 is a possible D gene (5 bases). In germline, CDR1 is SGHNT, CDR2 YYREEE (reference sequence). V lost 2 bases and J lost 7, with 12 bases in between. The CDR3 extends over 13 amino acids. The CDR3 spells CASSLDRGLGYTF. The CDR3 DNA sequence: TGTGCCAGCAGCTTAGACCGGGGACTTGGCTACACCTTC. Full variable domain (outside the CDR3, taken from reference TRBV5-4 and TRBJ1-2): ETGVTQSPTHLIKTRGQQVTLRCSSQSGHNTVSWYQQALGQGPQFIFQYYREEENGRGNFPPRFSGLQFPNYSSELNVNALELDDSALYLCASSLDRGLGYTFGSGTRLTVV.

The V gene is TRBV5-6, the J gene TRBJ2-5; possible D gene TRBD1, 5 bases. Germline V gene lookup returns CDR1 SGHDT and CDR2 YYEEEE. CDR3 length: 16 residues. The V end lost 6 bases, the J end lost 1 base, and 19 bases lay between the germline ends. CDR3 sequence reads: CASTPRWGITQETQYF. CDR3 nucleotide sequence: TGTGCCAGCACCCCACGTTGGGGCATTACCCAAGAGACCCAGTACTTC.

J is TRBJ2-5 and V is TRBV18; D not certain. Trimming pared 2 bases from V and 1 base from J, leaving 5 bases between. Germline V gene lookup returns CDR1 KGHSH and CDR2 LQKENI. The CDR3 has 13 residues. The CDR3 protein is CASSPYSQETQYF. The CDR3 DNA reads TGTGCCAGCTCACCATACAGCCAAGAGACCCAGTACTTC.

This rearrangement joins TRBV11-2 to TRBJ2-1; TRBD1 might be the D (6 bases). Per the germline V gene, CDR1 is SGHAT and CDR2 is FQNNGV. The CDR3 loop spans 16 amino acids. V was trimmed by 5 bases and J by 8 bases, leaving 22 bases between them. CDR3 sequence: CASSTFGQKKTDEQFF. CDR3 in DNA: TGTGCCAGCAGCACCTTCGGACAGAAAAAGACGGATGAGCAGTTCTTC. The full variable domain, its missing parts supplied by reference TRBV11-2 and TRBJ2-1, is EAGVAQSPRYKIIEKRQSVAFWCNPISGHATLYWYQQILGQGPKLLIQFQNNGVVDDSQLPKDRFSAERLKGVDSTLKIQPAKLEDSAVYLCASSTFGQKKTDEQFFGPGTRLTVL.

The gene calls are TRBV24-1 and TRBJ2-3; D perhaps matches TRBD2 (5 bases). The CDR3 contains 15 residues. The V end was cut by 0 bases, the J end by 2 bases, with 8 bases between. Germline-derived CDR1 and CDR2 are KGHDR and SFDVKD. CDR3 in DNA: TGTGCCACCAGTGATTTGGAGGGTTTCACAGATACGCAGTATTTT. Translating it yields CATSDLEGFTDTQYF.

This clone has a single count. J is TRBJ2-1 and V is TRBV11-1; a weak D match, TRBD2 (5 bases). The CDR3 is 13 amino acids. Trimming took 5 bases from V and 5 from J, leaving 10 bases between them. CDR1 and CDR2 (germline): SGHAT, FQDESV (reference sequence). In DNA, the CDR3 is TGTGCCAGCAGCAGCGGACGTAACAATGAGCAGTTCTTC. This codes for CASSSGRNNEQFF.

This clone was seen a few times. The chain uses TRBV11-3 and TRBJ2-1; 11 bases map to TRBD1. The V gene's germline CDR1 is SGHNT and CDR2 YENEEA. Trimming at V came to 5 bases and at J to 5 bases, leaving 5 bases not matched to a gene. This CDR3 spans 15 amino acids. CDR3 bases: TGTGCCAGCAGCCAAGGGACAGGGGGTAACAATGAGCAGTTCTTC. Its translation: CASSQGTGGNNEQFF.

The genes are TRBV3-1 (or the pseudogene TRBV3-2) and TRBJ2-2, with 7 bases that match TRBD2. Germline CDR1 and CDR2: LGHDT and YNNKEL (reference sequence). With V trimmed by 8 bases and J by 1 base, 1 base remained unmatched. This CDR3 is built from 13 residues. The CDR3 coding sequence is TGTGCCAGCCGGGGGGTGAACACCGGGGAGCTGTTTTTT. This encodes CASRGVNTGELFF.

V usage is TRBV5-1 and J usage is TRBJ2-5; 7 nucleotides agree with TRBD2. This CDR3 has 15 residues. The V segment lost 1 base and the J segment 1 base; nucleotides outside the gene matches: 4. Germline assignment: CDR1 SGHRS and CDR2 YFSETQ. CDR3 residues: CASSLSRGSQETQYF. The CDR3 DNA is TGCGCCAGCAGCTTGTCGCGGGGGAGCCAAGAGACCCAGTACTTC.

This clone has only a few counts. The V call is TRBV5-1, the J call TRBJ1-1; D gene unclear. The germline V gene encodes CDR1 SGHRS and CDR2 YFSETQ. Trimming cost V 4 bases and J 0 bases, with 10 bases left between them. The CDR3 consists of 14 residues. DNA of the CDR3: TGCGCCAGCAGCGAATGGAGCGTGAACACTGAAGCTTTCTTT. This encodes CASSEWSVNTEAFF.

On this clone itself: The junction and the germline gene differ at one end; a read error may be behind it. This sequence joins TRBV5-1 and TRBJ1-2; weak D call: TRBD1 (5 bases). There are 10 residues in the CDR3. Germline lookup yields CDR1 SGHRS and CDR2 YFSETQ. The CDR3 region is CASRSGRDSF. The CDR3 bases are TGCGCCAGCAGATCGGGCAGGGACTCCTTC.

In the case of this clone: An end of the junction does not agree with germline; a read error may underlie this. The chain is built from TRBV3-1 (or the pseudogene TRBV3-2) and TRBJ2-5; D is unresolved. The CDR3 consists of 12 residues. Germline CDR1 is LGHDT and CDR2 is YNNKEL (reference sequence). In DNA, the CDR3 is TGTGCCAGCAGCCAAGATTCTGAGAGATTGAACTTC. Encoded protein: CASSQDSERLNF.

This chain connects TRBV18 to TRBJ1-2; no clear D. V was pared by 0 bases and J by 6 bases, with 11 bases between. From germline, CDR1 is KGHSH and CDR2 LQKENI. CDR3 length: 14 residues. In nucleotides, the CDR3 is TGTGCCAGCTCACCACCGGCGGGTAGGAATGGCTACACCTTC. Amino acids: CASSPPAGRNGYTF.

V usage is TRBV9 and J usage is TRBJ2-1, with a tentative D call TRBD2 (6 bases). In germline, CDR1 is SGDLS, CDR2 YYNGEE. The germline V and J ends were trimmed by 0 bases and 5 bases, with 12 bases remaining between them. The CDR3 contains 15 residues. DNA of the CDR3: TGTGCCAGCAGCGTAGAGCCCACTAGCCACAATGAGCAGTTCTTC. This encodes CASSVEPTSHNEQFF.

This chain's CDR3 is CASSTITSDTQYF. As DNA, the CDR3 is TGTGCCAGCAGCACCATAACTTCAGATACGCAGTATTTT. This sequence joins TRBV7-3 and TRBJ2-3, with D unresolved. The CDR3 has 13 residues. V lost 5 bases to trimming and J lost 4 bases, with 10 bases between them. CDR1 and CDR2 from the germline V gene are SGHTA and FQGTGA.

The chain has TRBV24-1 and TRBJ2-6; 7 bases fit TRBD1. This CDR3 comprises 17 residues. Germline assignment: CDR1 KGHDR and CDR2 SFDVKD. V was clipped by 5 bases and J by 0 bases; unmatched bases: 6. The CDR3 sequence is CATSAGGTLSGANVLTF. DNA of the CDR3: TGTGCCACCAGTGCAGGGGGTACGCTCTCTGGGGCCAACGTCCTGACTTTC.

The chain carries TRBV6-5 and TRBJ2-7; no definite D call. The CDR3 contains 13 residues. V was cut by 2 bases and J by 4 bases, with 9 bases left in between. Germline CDR1 MNHEY, CDR2 SVGAGI. The DNA of the CDR3 is TGTGCCAGCAGTTACCCCAGGCCATACGAGCAGTACGTC. This translates into CASSYPRPYEQYV.

V usage is TRBV14 and J usage is TRBJ2-1; 12 bases are shared with TRBD2. The junction had 3 bases not matched to a gene; V was cut back by 1 base and J by 8 bases. Per the germline V gene, CDR1 is SGHDN and CDR2 is FVKESK. This CDR3 has 15 amino acids. CDR3 sequence (DNA): TGTGCCAGCAGCCAAGGACTAGCGGGGGTATATGAGCAGTTCTTC. Residues: CASSQGLAGVYEQFF.

V gene TRBV6-5 combines with J gene TRBJ1-1; D may be TRBD1 (6 bases). The CDR3 has 14 amino acids. With 6 bases removed from V and 4 bases from J, the gap between germline ends came to 15 bases. CDR1 is MNHEY, CDR2 SVGAGI, per germline. CDR3 region: CASRVAGEFTEAFF. CDR3 coding DNA: TGTGCCAGCAGGGTGGCAGGGGAGTTCACTGAAGCTTTCTTT.

The chain uses TRBV5-1 and TRBJ2-2, with 7 bases lining up with TRBD2. After removal of 4 bases from V and 5 bases from J, the junction contained 5 bases not matched to a gene. CDR1 and CDR2 (germline): SGHRS, YFSETQ. The CDR3 has 14 residues. For the CDR3, the DNA is TGCGCCAGCAGCGCCCGGGAGGATACCGGGGAGCTGTTTTTT. This gives the protein CASSAREDTGELFF. The full variable domain, rest sourced from reference TRBV5-1 and TRBJ2-2, is KAGVTQTPRYLIKTRGQQVTLSCSPISGHRSVSWYQQTPGQGLQFLFEYFSETQRNKGNFPGRFSGRQFSNSRSEMNVSTLELGDSALYLCASSAREDTGELFFGEGSRLTVL.

The V and J genes are TRBV30 and TRBJ2-3, with 10 bases identical to TRBD2. V trimming: 5 bases; J trimming: 0 bases; junction bases outside the gene matches: 14. CDR1 is GTSNPN, CDR2 SVGIG, per germline (reference sequence). The CDR3 length is 18 residues. The DNA for the CDR3 is TGTGCCTGGGTGTCTGGGCTAGCGGGGGATTCTAGCACAGATACGCAGTATTTT. Its protein is CAWVSGLAGDSSTDTQYF.

The rearrangement uses TRBV5-5 and TRBJ2-5, with D perhaps matching TRBD2 (6 bases). Germline CDR1 is SGHKS and CDR2 is YYEKEE (reference sequence). With 4 bases removed from V and 5 bases from J, the gap between germline ends came to 21 bases. CDR3 size: 16 residues. This chain's CDR3 is CASSPGFSGAFETQYF. As DNA, the CDR3 is TGTGCCAGCAGCCCTGGTTTTAGCGGAGCCTTTGAGACCCAGTACTTC.

The chain couples TRBV30 to TRBJ2-3; TRBD1 matches 8 bases. Germline CDR1 and CDR2: GTSNPN and SVGIG (reference sequence). The length of the CDR3 is 13 residues. The ends lost 5 bases at V and 2 bases at J; junction bases unmatched: 3. CDR3 DNA sequence: TGTGCCTGGGGGACAGGCCCCACAGATACGCAGTATTTT. Residues: CAWGTGPTDTQYF.

The V call is TRBV7-9, the J call TRBJ2-1, with D unresolved. The CDR3 length is 17 residues. Germline V lookup: CDR1 SEHNR, CDR2 FQNEAQ (reference sequence). Between the trimmed V and J ends, which lost 5 bases and 7 bases, there was a span of 24 bases. CDR3: CASSTRPESEYENEQFF. CDR3 sequence (DNA): TGTGCCAGCAGCACCCGACCAGAAAGCGAATATGAGAATGAGCAGTTCTTC.